A single sample gave rise to the 24 T cell receptor beta chains below, sequenced in a study of Tregs in tolerant kidney transplant recipients. This table comes from immunoSEQ multiplex PCR, and its TCRdb copy is limited to in-frame clones, with some not included. The sample is made up of more than 45,000 clones, and the top ten hold around 0.8% of it. The starting material was CD4+ T cells from blood, obtained before the transplant. These receptors all stem from a human donor who received a combined kidney and bone marrow transplant.

In regard to this clone: The read terminates 3 residues before the CDR3 end, so the remaining end is supplied by the germline J gene. The chain employs TRBV18 and TRBJ2-1; 12 bases are a match to TRBD2. V gave up 2 bases and J gave up 9 bases; unmatched junction bases: 11. In germline, CDR1 is KGHSH, CDR2 LQKENI. The CDR3 is 17 residues long. CDR3 DNA (partial): TGTGCCAGCTCACCATCCCCGACTAGCGGGAGTATAGGTGAG. It yields the protein CASSPSPTSGSIGE. In full, the CDR3 is CASSPSPTSGSIGEQFF.

Concerning this clone itself: With the read ending 3 residues before the CDR3 end, the germline J gene is used to fill in that end. V gene TRBV18 combines with J gene TRBJ2-2; D unclear. The CDR3 has 13 residues. Germline V lookup: CDR1 KGHSH, CDR2 LQKENI. Trimming removed 4 bases from V and 1 base from J, with 4 bases in between. The part of the CDR3 DNA that was read is TGTGCCAGCTCACTACAGAACACCGGGGAG. This translates into CASSLQNTGE. The whole CDR3 protein reads CASSLQNTGELFF.

About this clone: The read halts 3 residues ahead of the CDR3 end, with the missing end drawn from the germline J gene. The genes are TRBV7-3 and TRBJ1-4; TRBD1 is a possible D gene (6 bases). CDR1 SGHTA and CDR2 FQGTGA come from the germline V gene. CDR3 length equals 15 residues. Trimming removed 5 bases at V and 2 bases at J, with 12 bases between. The covered CDR3 bases are TGTGCCAGCAGCCGTACAGGGTCGACTAATGAAAAA. Amino acids: CASSRTGSTNEK. The complete CDR3 reads CASSRTGSTNEKLFF.

With regard to this clone: The read ends 3 residues early relative to the CDR3; the germline J gene fills the gap. The rearrangement links TRBV5-4 to TRBJ2-3; D might be TRBD2 (6 bases). The CDR3 runs 14 residues. V lost 4 bases and J lost 1, with 10 bases in between. Per germline, CDR1 SGHNT and CDR2 YYREEE (reference sequence). CDR3 bases read: TGTGCCAGCAGCGGCGGGGCCCGCACAGATACG. Its protein product is CASSGGARTDT. The entire CDR3 reads CASSGGARTDTQYF.

Notes on this clone: The read falls 3 residues short of the CDR3 end, and the missing part is taken from the germline J gene. This sequence joins TRBV6-2 or TRBV6-3 and TRBJ1-2, with 10 bases aligning to TRBD1. This CDR3 is built from 13 residues. V gave up 7 bases and J gave up 3 bases; unmatched junction bases: 2. Looked up from germline, CDR1 is MNHEY and CDR2 is SVGEGT. The sequenced CDR3 bases are TGTGCCAGCAAGACAGGGGGCTACTATGGC. This gives the protein CASKTGGYYG. The whole CDR3 is CASKTGGYYGYTF.

As regards this clone: The observed sequence ends 3 residues before the CDR3 terminus, with the missing tail filled in from the germline J gene. V usage is TRBV20-1 and J usage is TRBJ2-3; 7 bases fit TRBD2. CDR3 size: 13 residues. CDR1 and CDR2 (germline): DFQATT, SNEGSKA (reference sequence). With 3 bases clipped from V and 5 bases from J, the junction kept 5 bases outside the gene matches. The sequenced part of the CDR3 DNA is TGCAGTGCTAGGACTAGCTTAGGAGATACG. Amino acids: CSARTSLGDT. The whole CDR3 sequence is CSARTSLGDTQYF.

To note about this clone: The read gets to within 3 residues of the CDR3 end, and the germline J gene fills in the rest. This chain joins TRBV5-1 and TRBJ2-7; no firm D call. The CDR3 runs 14 residues. Trimming took off 4 bases at V and 0 bases at J, with 11 bases between the two ends. CDR1 SGHRS and CDR2 YFSETQ come from the germline V gene. CDR3 sequence reads: CASSPGYLSYEQYF. The part of the CDR3 DNA that was read is TGCGCCAGCAGCCCCGGGTACCTCTCCTACGAG.

For this clone: The read ends 3 residues early relative to the CDR3; the germline J gene fills the gap. The gene calls are TRBV20-1 and TRBJ2-3; 11 bases fit TRBD2. The CDR3 loop spans 16 amino acids. V shed 3 bases and J 4 bases; nucleotides not matched to a gene: 9. Germline V gene data show CDR1 as DFQATT and CDR2 as SNEGSKA (reference sequence). CDR3 sequence: CSASDSGRASADTQYF. The CDR3 DNA, read in part, is TGCAGTGCTAGTGATAGCGGGAGGGCCAGCGCAGATACG.

For this clone: The read ends 3 residues early relative to the CDR3; the germline J gene fills the gap. This chain links TRBV6-4 with TRBJ1-4, with no clear D. This CDR3 has 14 residues. Trimming shortened V by 1 base and J by 3 bases, and 6 bases separated the two germline ends. Per the germline V gene, CDR1 is MRHNA and CDR2 is SNTAGT. The DNA read from the CDR3 is TGTGCCAGCAGTGACTTGGCAGCTAATGAAAAA. This encodes CASSDLAANEK. In full, the CDR3 reads CASSDLAANEKLFF.

Regarding this clone: The read ends 3 residues early relative to the CDR3; the germline J gene fills the gap. This chain joins TRBV11-2 and TRBJ2-1; D perhaps matches TRBD1 (6 bases). The CDR3 sequence is 15 residues long. CDR1 is SGHAT, CDR2 FQNNGV, per germline. The V gene lost 2 bases and the J gene lost 9 bases, with 17 bases spanning the gap. This CDR3 is CASSLRFAGDGEQFF. The sequenced part of the CDR3 DNA is TGTGCCAGCAGCTTAAGGTTTGCAGGGGACGGTGAG.

The CDR3 region is CATGQGWTEAFF. The sequenced CDR3 bases are TGTGCCACCGGGCAGGGGTGGACTGAA. The chain links TRBV18 to TRBJ1-1, with TRBD1 as a possible D gene (6 bases). The CDR3 end lies 3 residues beyond the end of the read and is filled in from the germline J gene. Germline V gene lookup returns CDR1 KGHSH and CDR2 LQKENI. The V end was cut by 10 bases, the J end by 5 bases, with 14 bases between. The CDR3 totals 12 residues.

Worth noting for this clone: From the germline J gene comes the end of the CDR3, since the read stops 3 residues before it. The chain links TRBV2 to TRBJ1-2, with a tentative D call TRBD1 (5 bases). V was shortened by 0 bases and J by 3 bases, with 5 bases between the two germline ends. Germline V gene data show CDR1 as SNHLY and CDR2 as FYNNEI. The CDR3 consists of 13 residues. CDR3 DNA (partial): TGTGCCAGCAGTGAAGCAGGGGACTATGGC. Protein product: CASSEAGDYG. The whole CDR3 region reads CASSEAGDYGYTF. Combining the CDR3 with reference TRBV2 and TRBJ1-2 gives the whole variable domain EPEVTQTPSHQVTQMGQEVILRCVPISNHLYFYWYRQILGQKVEFLVSFYNNEISEKSEIFDDQFSVERPDGSNFTLKIRSTKLEDSAMYFCASSEAGDYGYTFGSGTRLTVV.

Remarks on this clone: The DNA ends 3 residues before the CDR3 does, and the rest of the CDR3 is filled in from the germline J gene. J is TRBJ2-7 and V is TRBV5-4, with 12 bases identical to TRBD2. J gave up 3 bases and V 3 bases, and 4 bases lay outside the gene matches. CDR1 is SGHNT, CDR2 YYREEE, per germline (reference sequence). The CDR3 totals 15 residues. The CDR3 sequence: CASSSLTSGSYEQYF. Partial CDR3 DNA: TGTGCCAGCAGCTCCTTGACTAGCGGGAGCTACGAG.

In regard to this clone: The read terminates 3 residues before the CDR3 end, so the remaining end is supplied by the germline J gene. This rearrangement joins TRBV20-1 to TRBJ2-5; 9 bases match TRBD2. After removal of 4 bases from V and 3 bases from J, the junction contained 3 bases not matched to a gene. CDR3 length equals 13 residues. The V gene's germline CDR1 is DFQATT and CDR2 SNEGSKA (reference sequence). The CDR3 DNA, read in part, is TGCAGTGCTAAGCGGGAGGTCGAAGAGACC. This sequence encodes CSAKREVEET. The complete CDR3 reads CSAKREVEETQYF.

The CDR3 region is CASSLHRTGGAGTEAFF. Incomplete CDR3 DNA: TGCGCCAGCAGCTTGCACCGGACAGGGGGCGCGGGCACTGAA. This chain joins TRBV5-1 and TRBJ1-1; TRBD1 aligns across 11 bases. The CDR3 goes on 3 residues after the read ends, and that part is filled in from the germline J gene. CDR3 size: 17 residues. V shed 1 base and J 4 bases; nucleotides not matched to a gene: 9. The germline V gene encodes CDR1 SGHRS and CDR2 YFSETQ.

Notes on this clone: With the read ending 3 residues before the CDR3 end, the germline J gene is used to fill in that end. The rearrangement joins TRBV5-1 to TRBJ1-2, with a tentative D call TRBD1 (6 bases). This CDR3 has 17 residues. Germline-derived CDR1 and CDR2 are SGHRS and YFSETQ. This chain's CDR3 is CASSLGSVGRGTGGYTF. CDR3 DNA (partial): TGCGCCAGCAGCTTGGGATCTGTCGGCAGGGGAACTGGCGGC.

Turning to this clone: Sequencing ends 3 residues short of the CDR3 end; the germline J gene provides the rest. This chain joins TRBV19 and TRBJ2-3, with 8 bases that match TRBD2. The germline V gene encodes CDR1 LNHDA and CDR2 SQIVND (reference sequence). The V segment lost 9 bases and the J segment 0 bases; nucleotides outside the gene matches: 2. This CDR3 comprises 13 residues. CDR3 DNA (partial): TGTGCCAGCGGGACTAGGAGCACAGATACG. It is translated as CASGTRSTDT. The whole CDR3 is CASGTRSTDTQYF.

Partial CDR3 DNA: TGTGCCAGTAGTAGAGCGGGGCCGCCC. It codes for CASSRAGPP. Given in full, the CDR3 is CASSRAGPPQHF. The chain carries TRBV19 and TRBJ1-5, with D tentatively TRBD1 (5 bases). Read coverage stops 3 residues before the CDR3 terminus; the germline J gene supplies the remainder. The germline gives CDR1 LNHDA, CDR2 SQIVND (reference sequence). Trimming shortened V by 4 bases and J by 9 bases, and 10 bases separated the two germline ends. The CDR3 has 12 residues.

With respect to this clone: The read falls 3 residues short of the CDR3 end, and the missing part is taken from the germline J gene. This sequence joins TRBV18 and TRBJ2-7; possible D gene TRBD2, 6 bases. The germline V and J ends were trimmed by 6 bases and 5 bases, with 14 bases remaining between them. Germline loops: CDR1 KGHSH, CDR2 LQKENI. This CDR3 is 13 amino acids long. This CDR3 reads CASSPGDLDEQYF. CDR3 bases read: TGTGCCAGCTCCCCGGGGGACTTAGACGAG.

Regarding this clone: The sequence runs out 3 residues before the end of the CDR3; the remainder is reconstructed from the germline J gene. V gene TRBV5-1 combines with J gene TRBJ2-7, with a possible D match to TRBD1 (5 bases). Germline V gives CDR1 SGHRS, CDR2 YFSETQ. CDR3 length: 14 amino acids. V lost 0 bases to trimming and J lost 0 bases, with 7 bases between them. Incomplete CDR3 DNA: TGCGCCAGCAGCTTGGCCGACAGCTCCTACGAG. Translating gives CASSLADSSYE. The whole CDR3 region reads CASSLADSSYEQYF. The full variable domain, its missing parts supplied by reference TRBV5-1 and TRBJ2-7, is KAGVTQTPRYLIKTRGQQVTLSCSPISGHRSVSWYQQTPGQGLQFLFEYFSETQRNKGNFPGRFSGRQFSNSRSEMNVSTLELGDSALYLCASSLADSSYEQYFGPGTRLTVT.

Of note for this clone: The observed sequence ends 3 residues before the CDR3 terminus, with the missing tail filled in from the germline J gene. The genes are TRBV5-1 and TRBJ2-1; the match to TRBD2 covers 11 bases. Germline V gene data show CDR1 as SGHRS and CDR2 as YFSETQ. This CDR3 comprises 15 residues. Trimming took 4 bases from V and 5 from J; bases not matched to a gene: 5. CDR3: CASSLPLAGDNEQFF. The part of the CDR3 DNA that was read is TGCGCCAGCAGCCTGCCACTAGCGGGAGACAATGAG. Supplemented by reference TRBV5-1 and TRBJ2-1, the full variable domain reads KAGVTQTPRYLIKTRGQQVTLSCSPISGHRSVSWYQQTPGQGLQFLFEYFSETQRNKGNFPGRFSGRQFSNSRSEMNVSTLELGDSALYLCASSLPLAGDNEQFFGPGTRLTVL.

This CDR3 is CASSFTTSRTDTQYF. CDR3 DNA (partial): TGCGCCAGCAGCTTCACCACTAGCAGAACAGATACG. The chain links TRBV5-1 to TRBJ2-3; the D gene is possibly TRBD2 (6 bases). The read ends 3 residues shy of where the CDR3 ends; the end is completed using the germline J gene. The ends were cut back, 2 bases at V and 3 bases at J, with 13 bases in the middle. CDR1 and CDR2 (germline): SGHRS, YFSETQ. There are 15 residues in the CDR3.

With regard to this clone: The sequence runs out 3 residues before the end of the CDR3; the remainder is reconstructed from the germline J gene. This sequence joins TRBV11-3 and TRBJ2-1; tentatively, D is TRBD2 (6 bases). This CDR3 spans 13 amino acids. Germline V CDR1 and CDR2: SGHNT, YENEEA. V was cut by 4 bases and J by 5 bases, with 9 bases left in between. CDR3: CASSSGLNNEQFF. The CDR3 DNA, read in part, is TGTGCCAGCAGCTCGGGACTCAACAATGAG.

Turning to this clone: The CDR3 end lies 3 residues beyond the end of the read and is filled in from the germline J gene. This sequence joins TRBV18 and TRBJ2-7; D is possibly TRBD1 (7 bases). In germline, CDR1 is KGHSH, CDR2 LQKENI. Between the trimmed V and J ends, which lost 6 bases and 2 bases, there was a span of 14 bases. The CDR3 is 14 residues long. CDR3: CASSPGGGPYEQYF. CDR3 DNA (partial): TGTGCCAGCTCCCCAGGAGGGGGCCCCTACGAG.